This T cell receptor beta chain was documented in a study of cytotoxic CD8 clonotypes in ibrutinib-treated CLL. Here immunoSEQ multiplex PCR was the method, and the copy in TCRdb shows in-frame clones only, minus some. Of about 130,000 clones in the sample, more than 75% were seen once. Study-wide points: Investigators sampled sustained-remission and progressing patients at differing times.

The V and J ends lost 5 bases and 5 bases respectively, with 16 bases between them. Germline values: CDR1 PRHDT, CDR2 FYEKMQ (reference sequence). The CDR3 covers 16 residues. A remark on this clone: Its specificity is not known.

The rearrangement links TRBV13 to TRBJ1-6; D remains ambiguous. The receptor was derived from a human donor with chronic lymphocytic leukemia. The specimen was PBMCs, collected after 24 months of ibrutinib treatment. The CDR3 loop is CASSHPSGSDNSPLHF. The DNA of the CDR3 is TGTGCCAGCAGCCACCCCAGCGGGTCCGATAATTCACCCCTCCACTTT. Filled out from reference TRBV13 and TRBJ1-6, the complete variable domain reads AAGVIQSPRHLIKEKRETATLKCYPIPRHDTVYWYQQGPGQDPQFLISFYEKMQSDKGSIPDRFSAQQFSDYHSELNMSSLELGDSALYFCASSHPSGSDNSPLHFGNGTRLTVT.